These T cell receptor beta chains were read from a single sample in a study of cytomegalovirus exposure and HLA in healthy donors. TCRdb's copy holds only in-frame clones and misses some; the assay was immunoSEQ multiplex PCR. The sample includes tens of thousands of clones, roughly three fifths seen only once; the top ten take under 8%. Source material: PBMCs. Receptors originate from a woman aged 25 to 39 in good health and CMV-seronegative. Both conserved end residues are part of each CDR3. A D gene is named only where the DNA matches it firmly. The listing skips clone size in some rows; elsewhere it reads once, few, many or a size class.

clone_size d_call j_call v_call cdr3_aa cdr3_nt
NA NA TRBJ2-3 TRBV6-1 CASSEGLRFTDTQYF TGTGCCAGCAGTGAGGGCTTACGTTTCACAGATACGCAGTATTTT
NA NA TRBJ2-7 TRBV5-6 CASSTTGVSTNEQYF TGTGCCAGCAGCACGACAGGAGTCAGCACCAACGAGCAGTACTTC
NA TRBD2 TRBJ2-2 TRBV5-5 CASSPSGGAFDGELFF TGTGCCAGCAGCCCAAGCGGGGGGGCGTTTGACGGGGAGCTGTTTTTT
NA NA TRBJ2-2 TRBV10-3 CAISETKSWRPGGTGELFF TGTGCCATCAGTGAGACAAAGAGTTGGCGGCCCGGGGGAACCGGGGAGCTGTTTTTT
NA TRBD1 TRBJ1-1 TRBV7-9 CASSLGSGQGRRMNTEAFF TGTGCCAGCAGCTTAGGCTCCGGACAGGGAAGGCGAATGAACACTGAAGCTTTCTTT
NA TRBD1 TRBJ1-2 TRBV2 CASNRGENYGYTF TGTGCCAGCAACAGGGGCGAAAACTATGGCTACACCTTC
NA NA TRBJ1-1 TRBV19 CASSLPLGRPEAFF TGTGCCAGTAGTCTCCCTCTAGGCCGACCTGAAGCTTTCTTT
NA TRBD1 TRBJ2-1 TRBV7-9 CASSAQGEVEQFF TGTGCCAGCAGCGCACAGGGGGAAGTTGAGCAGTTCTTC
NA TRBD1 TRBJ2-7 TRBV19 CASSIIGQGANEQYF TGTGCCAGTAGTATAATCGGGCAGGGGGCCAACGAGCAGTACTTC
many NA TRBJ2-1 TRBV7-9 CASSPGRSSYNEQFF TGTGCCAGCAGCCCCGGCCGGAGCTCCTACAATGAGCAGTTCTTC
NA NA TRBJ1-1 TRBV11-2 CASSLGLLEAFF TGTGCCAGCAGCTTAGGGCTGCTTGAAGCTTTCTTT
few TRBD2 TRBJ2-5 TRBV5-1 CASSLQRGPQETQYF TGCGCCAGCAGCTTACAGCGGGGGCCCCAAGAGACCCAGTACTTC
NA NA TRBJ2-7 TRBV5-1 CASSLRVGGIYEQYF TGCGCCAGCAGCTTGAGGGTAGGCGGGATCTACGAGCAGTACTTC
NA TRBD2 TRBJ2-3 TRBV7-6 CASSLEVAGGTDTQYF TGTGCCAGCAGCTTAGAGGTAGCGGGGGGCACAGATACGCAGTATTTT
NA NA TRBJ2-5 TRBV5-5 CASSPGEWWETQYF TGTGCCAGCAGCCCCGGGGAGTGGTGGGAGACCCAGTACTTC
NA NA TRBJ2-7 TRBV30 CAWSITGSHEQYF TGTGCCTGGAGTATAACAGGGTCCCACGAGCAGTACTTC
NA NA TRBJ2-5 TRBV5-1 CASSLRGFQETQYF TGCGCCAGCAGCTTGAGGGGGTTCCAAGAGACCCAGTACTTC
NA TRBD1 TRBJ2-1 TRBV5-1 CASSSGTGLEQFF TGCGCCAGCAGCTCGGGGACAGGGCTTGAGCAGTTCTTC
NA NA TRBJ1-2 TRBV21-1 CASSTHRDGYTF TGTGCCAGCAGCACCCACAGGGATGGCTACACCTTC
NA TRBD1 TRBJ1-6 TRBV14 CASSQWTGGYSPLHF TGTGCCAGCAGCCAGTGGACAGGGGGCTACTCACCCCTCCACTTT
NA NA TRBJ2-7 TRBV9 CASSVSHRSYEQYF TGTGCCAGCAGCGTATCCCACAGGTCCTACGAGCAGTACTTC
NA NA TRBJ1-2 TRBV11-1 CASTQQGDGYTF TGTGCCAGCACGCAACAGGGCGATGGCTACACCTTC
NA NA TRBJ2-3 TRBV19 CASSSGAGSLDTQYF TGTGCCAGTAGCTCGGGAGCGGGCTCCCTAGATACGCAGTATTTT
few TRBD1 TRBJ2-2 TRBV7-2 CASSRDRALGGELFF TGTGCCAGCAGCCGCGACAGGGCCTTGGGCGGGGAGCTGTTTTTT
NA TRBD1 TRBJ2-7 TRBV2 CASSGQGGAAYEQYF TGTGCCAGCAGTGGTCAAGGGGGCGCTGCCTACGAGCAGTACTTC
NA NA TRBJ2-1 TRBV30 CAWSVLEGSEQFF TGTGCCTGGAGTGTATTGGAGGGGAGCGAGCAGTTCTTC
NA NA TRBJ2-5 TRBV4-1 CASRGMEGSGQETQYF TGCGCCAGCAGAGGTATGGAAGGAAGCGGCCAAGAGACCCAGTACTTC
once NA TRBJ1-1 TRBV21-1 CASSNKARNTEAFF TGTGCCAGCAGCAACAAAGCTAGGAACACTGAAGCTTTCTTT
NA TRBD2 TRBJ2-5 TRBV5-1 CASSLAGLPHKETQYF TGCGCCAGCAGCTTGGCGGGACTACCCCATAAAGAGACCCAGTACTTC
NA NA TRBJ1-2 TRBV9 CASSAGEGANYGYTF TGTGCCAGCAGCGCGGGGGAGGGAGCTAACTATGGCTACACCTTC
NA NA TRBJ2-2 TRBV29-1 CSALRQAGELFF TGCAGCGCTCTAAGACAGGCCGGGGAGCTGTTTTTT
few TRBD1 TRBJ2-7 TRBV7-6 CASSLASGQGSVQYF TGTGCCAGCAGCTTAGCTTCGGGACAGGGGAGTGTGCAGTACTTC
NA NA TRBJ2-7 TRBV7-9 CASSLDASSYEQYF TGTGCCAGCAGCTTAGACGCCAGCTCCTACGAGCAGTACTTC
NA NA TRBJ1-2 TRBV6-5 CASSSPMDGYTF TGTGCCAGCAGTTCTCCTATGGATGGCTACACCTTC
NA TRBD1 TRBJ2-2 TRBV28 CASQSRGLGELFF TGTGCCAGCCAATCAAGGGGGCTCGGGGAGCTGTTTTTT
once NA TRBJ2-3 TRBV25-1 CASSVLRPLSTDTQYF TGTGCCAGCAGTGTACTCAGGCCCCTCAGCACAGATACGCAGTATTTT
NA NA TRBJ2-5 TRBV5-6 CASSLFSGLPRGETQYF TGTGCCAGCAGCTTGTTCTCAGGACTACCGAGGGGAGAGACCCAGTACTTC